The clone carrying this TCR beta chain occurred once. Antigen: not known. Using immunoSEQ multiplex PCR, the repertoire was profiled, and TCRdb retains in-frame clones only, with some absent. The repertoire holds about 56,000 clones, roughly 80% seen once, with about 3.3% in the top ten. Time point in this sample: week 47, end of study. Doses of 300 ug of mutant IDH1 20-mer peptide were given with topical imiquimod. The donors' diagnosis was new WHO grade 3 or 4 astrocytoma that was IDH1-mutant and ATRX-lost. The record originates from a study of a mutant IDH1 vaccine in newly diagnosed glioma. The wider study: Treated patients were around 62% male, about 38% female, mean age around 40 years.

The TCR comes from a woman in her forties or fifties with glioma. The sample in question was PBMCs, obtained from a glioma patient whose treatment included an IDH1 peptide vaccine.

This chain's CDR3 is CASRTDYNSPLHF. CDR3 nucleotide sequence: TGCGCCAGCAGGACGGATTATAATTCACCCCTCCACTTT. This chain connects TRBV5-1 to TRBJ1-6; D gene uncertain. The length of the CDR3 is 13 residues. V was cut by 5 bases and J by 4 bases, with 7 bases left in between. Germline CDR1 is SGHRS and CDR2 is YFSETQ.